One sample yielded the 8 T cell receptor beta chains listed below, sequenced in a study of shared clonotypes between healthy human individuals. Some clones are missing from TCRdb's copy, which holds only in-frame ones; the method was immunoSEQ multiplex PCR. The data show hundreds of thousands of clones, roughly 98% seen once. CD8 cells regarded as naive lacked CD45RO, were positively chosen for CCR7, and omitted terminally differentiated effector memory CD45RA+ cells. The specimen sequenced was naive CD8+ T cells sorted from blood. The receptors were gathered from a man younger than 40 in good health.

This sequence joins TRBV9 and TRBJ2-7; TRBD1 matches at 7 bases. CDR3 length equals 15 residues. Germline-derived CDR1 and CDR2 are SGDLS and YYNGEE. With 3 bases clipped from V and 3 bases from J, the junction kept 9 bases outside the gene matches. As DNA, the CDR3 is TGTGCCAGCAGCGCTGACAGGGCCGCCAACTACGAGCAGTACTTC. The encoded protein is CASSADRAANYEQYF.

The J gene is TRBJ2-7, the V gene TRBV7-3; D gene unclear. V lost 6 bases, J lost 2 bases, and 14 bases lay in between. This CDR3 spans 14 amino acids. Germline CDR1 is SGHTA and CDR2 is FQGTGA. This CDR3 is CASSPTLGTYEQYF. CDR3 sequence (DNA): TGTGCCAGCAGTCCAACTCTCGGTACCTACGAGCAGTACTTC.

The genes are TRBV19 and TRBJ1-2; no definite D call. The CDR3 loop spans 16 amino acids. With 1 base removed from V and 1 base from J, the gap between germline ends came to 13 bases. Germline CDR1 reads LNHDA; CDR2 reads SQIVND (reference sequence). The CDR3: CASSIVWGDSNYGYTF. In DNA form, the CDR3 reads TGTGCCAGTAGTATAGTCTGGGGAGATAGTAACTATGGCTACACCTTC.

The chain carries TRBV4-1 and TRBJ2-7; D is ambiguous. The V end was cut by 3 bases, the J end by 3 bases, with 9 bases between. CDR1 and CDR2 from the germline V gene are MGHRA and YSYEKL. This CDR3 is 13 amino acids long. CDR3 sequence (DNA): TGCGCCAGCAGCCAGGAGTCCCACTACGAGCAGTACTTC. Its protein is CASSQESHYEQYF.

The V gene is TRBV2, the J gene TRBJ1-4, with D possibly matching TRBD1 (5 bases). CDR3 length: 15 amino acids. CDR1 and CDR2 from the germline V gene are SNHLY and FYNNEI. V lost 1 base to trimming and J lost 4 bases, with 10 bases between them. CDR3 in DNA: TGTGCCAGCAGTGAAGTACGCAGGGATAATGAAAAACTGTTTTTT. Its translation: CASSEVRRDNEKLFF. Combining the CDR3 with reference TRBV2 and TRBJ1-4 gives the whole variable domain EPEVTQTPSHQVTQMGQEVILRCVPISNHLYFYWYRQILGQKVEFLVSFYNNEISEKSEIFDDQFSVERPDGSNFTLKIRSTKLEDSAMYFCASSEVRRDNEKLFFGSGTQLSVL.

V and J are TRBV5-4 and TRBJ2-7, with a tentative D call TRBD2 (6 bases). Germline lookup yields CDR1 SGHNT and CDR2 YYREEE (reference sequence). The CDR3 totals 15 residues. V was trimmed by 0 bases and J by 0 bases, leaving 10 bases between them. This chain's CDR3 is CASSLVVGSSYEQYF. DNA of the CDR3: TGTGCCAGCAGCTTGGTCGTCGGGAGCTCCTACGAGCAGTACTTC.

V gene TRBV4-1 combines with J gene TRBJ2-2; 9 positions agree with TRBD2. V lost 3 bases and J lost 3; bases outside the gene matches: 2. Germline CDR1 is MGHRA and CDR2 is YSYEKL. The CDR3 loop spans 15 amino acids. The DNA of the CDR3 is TGCGCCAGCAGCCACGGACTAGCGTACACCGGGGAGCTGTTTTTT. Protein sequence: CASSHGLAYTGELFF.

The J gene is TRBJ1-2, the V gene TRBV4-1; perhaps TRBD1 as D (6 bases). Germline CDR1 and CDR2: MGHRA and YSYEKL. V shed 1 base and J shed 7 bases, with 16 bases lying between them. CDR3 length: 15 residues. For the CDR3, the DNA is TGCGCCAGCAGCCAAGTCCGGACAGAGTCTATTGGCTACACCTTC. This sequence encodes CASSQVRTESIGYTF.